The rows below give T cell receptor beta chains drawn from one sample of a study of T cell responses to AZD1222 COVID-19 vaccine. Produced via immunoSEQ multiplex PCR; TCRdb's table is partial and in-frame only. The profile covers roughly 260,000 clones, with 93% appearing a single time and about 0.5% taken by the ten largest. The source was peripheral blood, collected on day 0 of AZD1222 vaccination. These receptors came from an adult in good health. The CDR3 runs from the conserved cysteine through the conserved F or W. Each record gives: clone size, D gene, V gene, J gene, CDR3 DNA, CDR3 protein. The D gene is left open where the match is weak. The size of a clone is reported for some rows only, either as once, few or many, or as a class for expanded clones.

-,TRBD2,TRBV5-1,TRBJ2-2,TGCGCCAGCAGCCATAGCGGGAAGGGAACCGGGGAGCTGTTTTTT,CASSHSGKGTGELFF
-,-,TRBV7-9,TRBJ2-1,TGTGCCAGCAGCGGACTGGGTGAGCAGTTCTTC,CASSGLGEQFF
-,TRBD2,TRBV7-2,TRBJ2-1,TGTGCCAGCAGCCCGAGCTTTCTTACTAGCGGGAGGAGAAATGAGCAGTTCTTC,CASSPSFLTSGRRNEQFF
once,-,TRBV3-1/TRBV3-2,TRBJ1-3,TGTGCCAGCAGCCAAGTGACCGGGTCTGGAAACACCATATATTTT,CASSQVTGSGNTIYF
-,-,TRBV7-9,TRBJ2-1,TGTGCCAGCAGCTTAGTGGCCGCGATAGGAGGGGAGCAGTTCTTC,CASSLVAAIGGEQFF
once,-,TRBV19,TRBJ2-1,TGTGCCAGTAGTATAGGCGCCAATGAGCAGTTCTTC,CASSIGANEQFF
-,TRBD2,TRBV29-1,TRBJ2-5,TGCAGCGTTGAAGAGGGTAGCGGGACGTGGGAGACCCAGTACTTC,CSVEEGSGTWETQYF
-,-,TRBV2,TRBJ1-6,TGTGCCAGCAGTGTGAAGTGGAGCTCCTATAATTCACCCCTCCACTTT,CASSVKWSSYNSPLHF
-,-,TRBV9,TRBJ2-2,TGTGCCAGCAGCGTAGCCCCAAACGCGAACACCGGGGAGCTGTTTTTT,CASSVAPNANTGELFF
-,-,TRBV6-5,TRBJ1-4,TGTGCCAGCAGTTACGCCAGGGGACTAACTAATGAAAAACTGTTTTTT,CASSYARGLTNEKLFF
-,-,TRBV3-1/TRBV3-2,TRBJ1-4,TGTGCCAGCAGCCAAGGATTGCTTCGGTCTGCTGAAAAACTGTTTTTT,CASSQGLLRSAEKLFF
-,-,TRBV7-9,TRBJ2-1,TGTGCCAGCAGCGAGACTAGATATGAGCAGTTCTTC,CASSETRYEQFF
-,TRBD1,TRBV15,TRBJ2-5,TGTGCCACCAGCAGACGGGACAGTAGTCAAGAGACCCAGTACTTC,CATSRRDSSQETQYF
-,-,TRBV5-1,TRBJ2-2,TGCGCCAGCAGCCCAGCGGGACATCGAACCGGGGAGCTGTTTTTT,CASSPAGHRTGELFF
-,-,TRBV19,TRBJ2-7,TGTGCCAGTAGTTGGGCTCAGGGGTCCTACGAGCAGTACTTC,CASSWAQGSYEQYF
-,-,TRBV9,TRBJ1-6,TGTGCCAGCAGCGCCCGGGGGGAGTCACCCCTCCACTTT,CASSARGESPLHF
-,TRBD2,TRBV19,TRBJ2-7,TGTGCCAGTAGTCCTAGACTAGCGGGAGGCTACGAGCAGTACTTC,CASSPRLAGGYEQYF
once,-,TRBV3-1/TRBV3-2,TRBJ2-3,TGTGCCAGCAGCCATACACATACGCAGTATTTT,CASSHTHTQYF
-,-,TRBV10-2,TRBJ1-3,TGCGCCAGCAGTGAGACAGGGACTGGAAACACCATATATTTT,CASSETGTGNTIYF
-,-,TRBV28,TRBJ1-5,TGTGCCAGCAGTTTATGGGGGGCGAGAGGGATTCAGCCCCAGCATTTT,CASSLWGARGIQPQHF
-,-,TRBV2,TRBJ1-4,TGTGCCAGCAGTAACGACAGGCCAACTAATGAAAAACTGTTTTTT,CASSNDRPTNEKLFF
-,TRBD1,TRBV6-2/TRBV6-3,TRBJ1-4,TGTGCCAGCAGTACAGGGGGCGAACGGAGAAAACTGTTTTTT,CASSTGGERRKLFF
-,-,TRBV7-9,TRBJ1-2,TGTGCCAGCAGCCCGCCCGGCATGGGTTATGGCTACACCTTC,CASSPPGMGYGYTF
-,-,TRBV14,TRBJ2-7,TGTGCCAGCAGTCCCAGGTCTGGGTACGAGCAGTACTTC,CASSPRSGYEQYF
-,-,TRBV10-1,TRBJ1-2,TGCGCCAGCAGTCCCAGTAGACTAAACTATGGCTACACCTTC,CASSPSRLNYGYTF
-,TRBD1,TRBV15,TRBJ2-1,TGTGCCACCAGCACTTACAGGGGTGAGCAGTTCTTC,CATSTYRGEQFF
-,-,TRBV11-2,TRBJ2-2,TGTGCCAGCAGCCTAGGCCCCTGGGACACCGGGGAGCTGTTTTTT,CASSLGPWDTGELFF
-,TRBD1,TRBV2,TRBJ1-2,TGTGCCAGCAGTGAAGAAACAGGGGATGGCTACACCTTC,CASSEETGDGYTF
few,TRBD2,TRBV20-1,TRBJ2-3,TGCAGTGCTAGTACATGGGCGGGAGGAAACACAGATACGCAGTATTTT,CSASTWAGGNTDTQYF
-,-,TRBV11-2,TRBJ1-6,TGTGCCAGCAGCTGGGGTCGTAATCGGTCACCCCTCCACTTT,CASSWGRNRSPLHF
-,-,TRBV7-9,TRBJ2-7,TGTGCCAGCAGCCCTCCTACCCTATACGAGCAGTACTTC,CASSPPTLYEQYF
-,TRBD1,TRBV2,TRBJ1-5,TGTGCCAGCAGCACAAGAGGACAGGGAATAGGACAGCCCCAGCATTTT,CASSTRGQGIGQPQHF
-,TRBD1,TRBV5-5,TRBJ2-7,TGTGCCAGCAGCTTGTGGGACAGGACGGCAAGCTCCTACGAGCAGTACTTC,CASSLWDRTASSYEQYF
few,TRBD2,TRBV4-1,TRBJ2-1,TGCGCCAGCTCTCTACTAGCGGGAGTAGGCAATGAGCAGTTCTTC,CASSLLAGVGNEQFF
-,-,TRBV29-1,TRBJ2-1,TGCAGCGTTGAAGTTGGGGTCGACAATGAGCAGTTCTTC,CSVEVGVDNEQFF
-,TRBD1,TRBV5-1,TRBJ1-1,TGCGCCAGCAGCCCAAGGACAGGGGGCGTGAACACTGAAGCTTTCTTT,CASSPRTGGVNTEAFF
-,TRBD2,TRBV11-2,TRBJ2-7,TGTGCCAGCAGGATGCTAGCGGGGATCTACGAGCAGTACTTC,CASRMLAGIYEQYF
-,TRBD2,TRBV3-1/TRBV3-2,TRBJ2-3,TGTGCCAGCATGAGGCGGATAGCGGGCGGGCCGTCTAGCACAGATACGCAGTATTTT,CASMRRIAGGPSSTDTQYF
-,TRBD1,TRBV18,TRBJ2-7,TGTGCCAGCTCACCTGGGGGACAGTCCTACGAGCAGTACTTC,CASSPGGQSYEQYF